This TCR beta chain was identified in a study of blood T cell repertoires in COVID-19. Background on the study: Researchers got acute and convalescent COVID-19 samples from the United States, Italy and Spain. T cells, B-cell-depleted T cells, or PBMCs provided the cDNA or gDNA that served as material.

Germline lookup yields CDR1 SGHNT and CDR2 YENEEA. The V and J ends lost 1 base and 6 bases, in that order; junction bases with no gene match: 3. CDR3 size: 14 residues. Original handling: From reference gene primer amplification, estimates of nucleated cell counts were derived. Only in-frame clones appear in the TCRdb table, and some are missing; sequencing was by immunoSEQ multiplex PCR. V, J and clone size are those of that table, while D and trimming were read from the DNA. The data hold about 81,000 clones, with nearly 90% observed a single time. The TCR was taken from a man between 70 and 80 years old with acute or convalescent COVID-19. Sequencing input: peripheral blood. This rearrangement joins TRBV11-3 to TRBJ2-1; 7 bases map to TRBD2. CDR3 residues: CASSLGRTSNEQFF. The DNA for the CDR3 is TGTGCCAGCAGCTTAGGCCGGACTAGCAATGAGCAGTTCTTC.